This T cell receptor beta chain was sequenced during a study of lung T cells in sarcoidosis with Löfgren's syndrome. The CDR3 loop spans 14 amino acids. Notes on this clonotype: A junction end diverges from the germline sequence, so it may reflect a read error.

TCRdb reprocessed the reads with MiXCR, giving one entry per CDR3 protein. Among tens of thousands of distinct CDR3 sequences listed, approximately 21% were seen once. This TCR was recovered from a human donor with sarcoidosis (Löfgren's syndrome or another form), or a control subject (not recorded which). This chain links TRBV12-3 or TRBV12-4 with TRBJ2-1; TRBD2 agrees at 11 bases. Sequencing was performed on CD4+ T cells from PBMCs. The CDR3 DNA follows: TGTGCCAGCAGTCGACTAGCGGGGTACAATGAGCAGCTCTTC. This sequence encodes CASSRLAGYNEQLF.